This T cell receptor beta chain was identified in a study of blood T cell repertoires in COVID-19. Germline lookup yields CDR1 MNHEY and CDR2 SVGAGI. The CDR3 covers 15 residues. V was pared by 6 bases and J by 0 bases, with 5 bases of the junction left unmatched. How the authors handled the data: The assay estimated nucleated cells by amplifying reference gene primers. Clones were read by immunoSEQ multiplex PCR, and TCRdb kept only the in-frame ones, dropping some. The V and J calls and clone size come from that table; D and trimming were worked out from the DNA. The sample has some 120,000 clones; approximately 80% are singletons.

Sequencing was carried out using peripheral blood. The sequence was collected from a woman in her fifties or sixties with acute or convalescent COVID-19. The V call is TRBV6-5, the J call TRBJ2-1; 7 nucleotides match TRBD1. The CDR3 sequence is CASSVRDSSYNEQFF. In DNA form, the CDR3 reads TGTGCCAGCAGCGTCCGGGACAGCTCCTACAATGAGCAGTTCTTC.